This T cell receptor beta chain was sequenced in a study of CD8 T cells in Susac syndrome (dated by TCRdb to between 2018 and 2021). About the study as a whole: Repertoire sequencing was used to test whether CD8+ T cell activation and differentiation in Susac syndrome was antigen driven. The study compared CD8+ T cell repertoire clonality among 12 healthy donors, roughly 14 Susac syndrome patients and 15 multiple sclerosis patients. Overall study results and their limits: The TCR sequencing and HLA analysis was acknowledged to have included a relatively small number of individuals.

CDR3 length: 15 amino acids, cysteine to phenylalanine. The entry retains the CDR3 DNA only, 45 bases that are in frame from base 1. Trimming removed 4 bases from V and 2 bases from J; the gene matches leave 8 bases unexplained. The germline V gene yields SGHRS for CDR1 and YFSETQ for CDR2. RNA was extracted using the RNeasy kit, and roughly 0.45 to 1 microgram was reverse transcribed with random hexamers. The immunoSEQ multiplex PCR assay, covering 54 Vbeta and 13 Jbeta segments, was used to amplify TCR beta CDR3 regions. PCR amplification bias was corrected using a synthetic template baseline for primer optimization and computational correction. On the authors' methods: Reads were assigned to V, D and J genes according to IMGT and analyzed in immunoSEQ Analyzer, with only productive sequences retained. Clonality was computed as one minus Shannon entropy normalized by log2 of the number of productive unique sequences. For each patient and control, public and private clones were evaluated within the 100 most prevalent clones. Clones were defined as Susac-specific if absent from the healthy and MS cohorts, from approximately 1,100 published viral clones and from other ImmuneACCESS disease sequences. TCRdb reworked the public reads: Q25 trimming with fastp, MiXCR clone assembly, productive beta chains retained. A single entry per CDR3 protein holds the most common genes and DNA from its merged rows. The V and J calls shown here were made by TCRdb, not taken from the authors' results. In this sample the table shows a few hundred thousand distinct CDR3 sequences, approximately 85% of which occur a single time. The ten largest clones take up approximately 0.12% of the sample.

Concerning this clonotype: This receptor's antigen is unknown. No per-base quality is available; no much larger clone lies one base away.

Peripheral blood CD8+ and CD4+ T cells from healthy donors, Susac syndrome patients and multiple sclerosis patients were profiled by high-throughput TCR beta sequencing. Treatment-naive patients with stable or active relapsing-remitting disease fulfilling revised McDonald criteria were used as multiple sclerosis controls. CD8+ TEMRA cells were enriched by FACS, while bulk CD8+ and CD4+ T cells were purified by magnetic negative isolation. Blood was collected in EDTA tubes and processed within 24 hours, with PBMCs isolated through density gradient centrifugation. PBMCs intended for TCR sequencing were cryopreserved in liquid nitrogen and were subsequently thawed in a 37 degrees C water bath. The sorted or isolated CD4+, CD8+ and CD8+ TEMRA cells had a purity of 90% or higher.

This TCR derives from a human donor with multiple sclerosis. The receptor chain draws on TRBV5-1 and TRBJ2-7, and 8 junction bases match TRBD2. Sequences were obtained from CD8+ T cells from PBMCs. The CDR3 region reads CASSAGGSETYEQYF. The DNA is as follows: TGCGCCAGCAGCGCGGGGGGCAGCGAAACCTACGAGCAGTACTTC. With all but the CDR3 taken from the reference TRBV5-1 and TRBJ2-7 genes, the full variable domain is: KAGVTQTPRYLIKTRGQQVTLSCSPISGHRSVSWYQQTPGQGLQFLFEYFSETQRNKGNFPGRFSGRQFSNSRSEMNVSTLELGDSALYLCASSAGGSETYEQYFGPGTRLTVT.